The 13 T cell receptor beta chains reported below all come from one sample, sequenced in a study of cytomegalovirus exposure and HLA in healthy donors. Vbeta (60) and Jbeta (13) primers were used in the PCR. TCRdb's copy holds only in-frame clones and misses some; the assay was immunoSEQ multiplex PCR. The sample lists tens of thousands of clones; approximately 77% were seen once. Input material: PBMCs. The origin of the receptors is a woman between 35 and 50 years old in good health and CMV-seropositive.

V gene TRBV6-5 combines with J gene TRBJ1-2; TRBD1 is a possible D gene (6 bases). V was clipped by 6 bases and J by 8 bases, with 19 bases between them. Germline V lookup: CDR1 MNHEY, CDR2 SVGAGI. The CDR3 is 14 amino acids. CDR3 residues: CASSLLAQGRGYTF. DNA for the CDR3: TGTGCCAGCAGCCTTCTCGCACAGGGACGGGGCTACACCTTC.

The V gene is TRBV5-4, the J gene TRBJ1-2; TRBD1 matches at 9 bases. CDR1 SGHNT and CDR2 YYREEE come from the germline V gene (reference sequence). There are 15 residues in the CDR3. The V and J ends lost 4 bases and 4 bases, in that order; junction bases with no gene match: 8. The CDR3 coding sequence is TGTGCCAGCAGCGTCCCGACAGGGGGTGCCTATGGCTACACCTTC. As protein: CASSVPTGGAYGYTF.

The chain joins TRBV11-2 to TRBJ2-5; D may be TRBD1 (6 bases). The germline CDR1 and CDR2 sequences are SGHAT and FQNNGV. CDR3 length: 14 residues. The V and J ends lost 1 base and 6 bases respectively, with 12 bases between them. CDR3 nucleotides: TGTGCCAGCAGCTTAGCCAGGGGAAAGCAGACCCAGTACTTC. This sequence encodes CASSLARGKQTQYF.

As DNA, the CDR3 is TGTGCCAGCAGCGTAGACCGGGATGAGCAGTTCTTC. It is translated as CASSVDRDEQFF. This chain links TRBV9 with TRBJ2-1; no clear D. Germline CDR1 is SGDLS and CDR2 is YYNGEE. CDR3 size: 12 residues. V lost 0 bases and J 8 bases, leaving 6 bases between the germline ends.

The J gene is TRBJ2-7, the V gene TRBV6-5, with TRBD2 matching over 12 bases. CDR3 size: 15 residues. Germline V gene sequence: CDR1 MNHEY, CDR2 SVGAGI. V lost 6 bases and J lost 4; bases outside the gene matches: 7. In nucleotides, the CDR3 is TGTGCCAGCAGCCTGACTAGCGGGGGTCCTTACGAGCAGTACTTC. Translated, it gives CASSLTSGGPYEQYF.

V and J are TRBV5-1 and TRBJ2-3; 11 bases are shared with TRBD2. This CDR3 is 16 amino acids long. Trimming removed 0 bases from V and 3 bases from J; junction bases left unmatched: 3. The germline CDR1 and CDR2 sequences are SGHRS and YFSETQ. In DNA, the CDR3 is TGCGCCAGCAGCTTGGCAGCTAGCGGGGGGACAGATACGCAGTATTTT. This gives the protein CASSLAASGGTDTQYF.

The chain couples TRBV6-1 to TRBJ1-1, with 8 bases lining up with TRBD1. The V segment lost 6 bases and the J segment 10 bases; nucleotides outside the gene matches: 13. Germline V lookup: CDR1 MNHNS, CDR2 SASEGT. The CDR3 loop spans 14 amino acids. This chain's CDR3 is CASSTTTGVRVAFF. DNA of the CDR3: TGTGCCAGCAGCACAACGACAGGGGTACGGGTAGCTTTCTTT.

The chain employs TRBV25-1 and TRBJ1-5, with D possibly matching TRBD1 (6 bases). Germline assignment: CDR1 MGHDK and CDR2 SYGVNS. The ends were cut back, 4 bases at V and 0 bases at J, with 7 bases in the middle. This CDR3 contains 14 residues. The CDR3 is CASSARGSNQPQHF. CDR3 DNA sequence: TGTGCCAGCAGTGCCAGGGGTAGCAATCAGCCCCAGCATTTT. Supplemented by reference TRBV25-1 and TRBJ1-5, the full variable domain reads EADIYQTPRYLVIGTGKKITLECSQTMGHDKMYWYQQDPGMELHLIHYSYGVNSTEKGDLSSESTVSRIRTEHFPLTLESARPSHTSQYLCASSARGSNQPQHFGDGTRLSIL.

The chain uses TRBV29-1 and TRBJ1-1, with TRBD1 as a possible D gene (5 bases). The CDR3 consists of 11 residues. V was clipped by 5 bases and J by 7 bases, with 11 bases between them. CDR1 is SQVTM, CDR2 ANQGSEA, per germline. CDR3 sequence: CSVWKGLEAFF. The CDR3 DNA reads TGCAGCGTTTGGAAGGGGCTTGAAGCTTTCTTT.

This clone was detected once. The chain carries TRBV7-2 and TRBJ2-5; a weak D match, TRBD1 (6 bases). V was clipped by 1 base and J by 5 bases, with 20 bases between them. The CDR3 sequence is 17 residues long. Germline V gene data show CDR1 as SGHTA and CDR2 as FQGNSA. Here the CDR3 reads CASSLGMMAGAWETQYF. CDR3 sequence (DNA): TGTGCCAGCAGCTTAGGGATGATGGCAGGGGCGTGGGAGACCCAGTACTTC.

V and J are TRBV19 and TRBJ2-2; 8 bases map to TRBD2. Germline CDR1 and CDR2: LNHDA and SQIVND (reference sequence). The length of the CDR3 is 17 residues. J was trimmed by 6 bases and V by 3 bases; bases with no gene match: 12. The CDR3 protein is CASSMRRRGGGAGELFF. CDR3 coding DNA: TGTGCCAGTAGTATGAGGCGCCGGGGGGGCGGGGCCGGGGAGCTGTTTTTT.

The rearrangement joins TRBV7-2 to TRBJ2-7; D may be TRBD2 (6 bases). The V gene lost 4 bases and the J gene lost 5 bases, with 21 bases spanning the gap. The CDR3 has 16 amino acids. In germline, CDR1 is SGHTA, CDR2 FQGNSA. The CDR3 DNA follows: TGTGCCAGCAGCTCTGGTCCTGGGACTGAACCTAACGAGCAGTACTTC. It encodes CASSSGPGTEPNEQYF.

This clone was seen just once. This rearrangement joins TRBV10-1 to TRBJ2-1; D is possibly TRBD1 (6 bases). The CDR3 covers 15 residues. From germline, CDR1 is WNHNN and CDR2 SYGVQD (reference sequence). V shed 4 bases and J shed 10 bases, with 20 bases lying between them. CDR3: CASSVYRAGGGEQFF. The CDR3, as DNA: TGCGCCAGCAGTGTTTACAGGGCGGGCGGTGGGGAGCAGTTCTTC.